The 32 T cell receptor beta chains reported below all come from one sample, sequenced in a study of long-term antiretroviral therapy in people with HIV (dated by TCRdb to the early 2020s). The immunoSEQ hsTCRB v3.0 assay was used at survey level resolution to sequence the TRB variable region. In TCRdb, the immuneACCESS table is reduced to in-frame sequences with V and J assigned. These tables do not hold every clone; where another copy was compared, an unresolved V gene accounts for under half, and the others remain unexplained. The sample includes some 12,000 clones, with 65% to 85% observed a single time. Roughly 15% of the sample rests with the top ten. Material: unsorted PBMCs, obtained 3.4 years after starting antiretroviral therapy. The receptors originated from a man between 40 and 49 years old with HIV.

In this sample, this clone turned up a few times. The chain recombines TRBV4-1 with TRBJ1-5; D gene uncertain. CDR1 and CDR2 from the germline V gene are MGHRA and YSYEKL. Trimming shortened V by 0 bases and J by 4 bases, and 1 base separated the two germline ends. This CDR3 is 12 amino acids long. Written as DNA, the CDR3 is TGCGCCAGCAGCCAAGAGAATCAGCCCCAGCATTTT. Amino acids: CASSQENQPQHF.

The genes are TRBV28 and TRBJ2-7; 13 bases are a match to TRBD2. Trimming at V came to 4 bases and at J to 3 bases, leaving 9 bases not matched to a gene. The CDR3 spans 17 residues. The germline V gene encodes CDR1 MDHEN and CDR2 SYDVKM. In DNA, the CDR3 is TGTGCCAGCAGTTATGTACTAGCGGGAGGGGAACACTACGAGCAGTACTTC. Its protein product is CASSYVLAGGEHYEQYF.

The chain is built from TRBV2 and TRBJ2-6, with 7 nucleotides matching TRBD1. CDR1 and CDR2 from the germline V gene are SNHLY and FYNNEI. Trimming took 5 bases from V and 2 from J; bases not matched to a gene: 3. This CDR3 has 15 residues. The CDR3 DNA reads as TGTGCCAGCAGTCCGCAGGGGGCTGGGGCCAACGTCCTGACTTTC. This sequence encodes CASSPQGAGANVLTF.

The V call is TRBV27, the J call TRBJ2-7; D may be TRBD1 or TRBD2 (5 bases each). V shed 6 bases and J shed 2 bases, with 14 bases lying between them. Per the germline V gene, CDR1 is MNHEY and CDR2 is SMNVEV (reference sequence). This CDR3 has 14 residues. CDR3 loop: CASRGDGETYEQYF. The CDR3 nucleotides are TGTGCCAGCAGGGGGGACGGAGAGACCTACGAGCAGTACTTC.

The chain combines TRBV11-2 with TRBJ2-5; TRBD1 matches at 8 bases. Germline values: CDR1 SGHAT, CDR2 FQNNGV. V dropped 5 bases and J dropped 0; count of bases not matched to a gene: 5. The CDR3 sequence is 15 residues long. The CDR3 DNA reads as TGTGCCAGCAGCATACAGGGACAGGACCAAGAGACCCAGTACTTC. Translation: CASSIQGQDQETQYF.

The rearrangement links TRBV5-1 to TRBJ2-5; 10 bases map to TRBD2. The trim removed 4 bases at V and 0 bases at J, leaving 9 bases unmatched. The CDR3 is 17 residues long. Germline loops: CDR1 SGHRS, CDR2 YFSETQ. CDR3 sequence reads: CASSLGLADSHQETQYF. Written as DNA, the CDR3 is TGCGCCAGCAGCCTAGGACTAGCGGACTCACACCAAGAGACCCAGTACTTC.

The rearrangement joins TRBV11-3 to TRBJ2-1; TRBD2 matches at 8 bases. The CDR3 totals 15 residues. Germline CDR1 reads SGHNT; CDR2 reads YENEEA. The V and J ends lost 3 bases and 9 bases, in that order; junction bases with no gene match: 10. The CDR3 coding sequence is TGTGCCAGCAGCTTCGGCGGGAGGTCAAATCCTGAGCAGTTCTTC. Its protein is CASSFGGRSNPEQFF.

The chain combines TRBV27 with TRBJ2-5, with TRBD1 identical over 9 bases. From germline, CDR1 is MNHEY and CDR2 SMNVEV (reference sequence). CDR3 length: 16 amino acids. V was pared by 2 bases and J by 2 bases, with 6 bases of the junction left unmatched. The CDR3 here is CASSLRWGQGQETQYF. As DNA, the CDR3 is TGTGCCAGCAGTTTAAGGTGGGGACAGGGACAAGAGACCCAGTACTTC.

The chain links TRBV2 to TRBJ2-7, with unresolved D. CDR1 and CDR2 from the germline V gene are SNHLY and FYNNEI. The CDR3 sequence is 13 residues long. V gave up 2 bases and J gave up 2 bases, with 7 bases separating them. Here the CDR3 DNA reads TGTGCCAGCAGTGAAAATCCCCCCTACGAGCAGTACTTC. It encodes CASSENPPYEQYF. The whole variable domain, remainder taken from reference TRBV2 and TRBJ2-7, is EPEVTQTPSHQVTQMGQEVILRCVPISNHLYFYWYRQILGQKVEFLVSFYNNEISEKSEIFDDQFSVERPDGSNFTLKIRSTKLEDSAMYFCASSENPPYEQYFGPGTRLTVT.

This clone was recorded once. The chain joins TRBV19 to TRBJ2-2; 12 positions agree with TRBD1. Germline-derived CDR1 and CDR2 are LNHDA and SQIVND (reference sequence). CDR3 length equals 18 residues. With V trimmed by 5 bases and J by 3 bases, 10 bases remained unmatched. CDR3 residues: CASSPLMGQGADTGELFF. In DNA form, the CDR3 reads TGTGCCAGTAGTCCGTTAATGGGACAGGGGGCAGACACCGGGGAGCTGTTTTTT.

This clone was picked up a small number of times. The chain is built from TRBV21-1 and TRBJ1-2. TRBV21-1 is annotated as a pseudogene. CDR3 length: 16 amino acids. The CDR3 region is CASSKLLGGQDYGYTF. CDR3 DNA: TGTGCCAGCAGCAAGCTTCTGGGGGGGCAGGACTATGGCTACACCTTC.

This clone was counted once. The chain joins TRBV4-3 to TRBJ2-7, with 9 bases lining up with TRBD1. CDR3 length equals 15 residues. Germline CDR1 is LGHNA and CDR2 is YSLEER. J lost 2 bases, V lost 4 bases, and 6 bases had no gene match. CDR3 residues: CASSRYRDRAYEQYF. The CDR3 region has the DNA TGCGCCAGCAGCCGCTACCGGGACAGGGCCTACGAGCAGTACTTC.

V gene TRBV7-2 combines with J gene TRBJ1-5, with a tentative D call TRBD1 (5 bases). V lost 1 base and J 2 bases, leaving 12 bases between the germline ends. The CDR3 contains 16 residues. In germline, CDR1 is SGHTA, CDR2 FQGNSA. CDR3 DNA: TGTGCCAGCAGCTTAGGCCAAGGGGTTGGCAATCAGCCCCAGCATTTT. Protein product: CASSLGQGVGNQPQHF.

V usage is TRBV11-3 and J usage is TRBJ1-1, with a tentative D call TRBD1 (5 bases). V lost 1 base, J lost 1 base, and 7 bases lay in between. The CDR3 spans 14 residues. The germline V gene encodes CDR1 SGHNT and CDR2 YENEEA. CDR3 sequence: CASSLGGGNTEAFF. The CDR3 nucleotides are TGTGCCAGCAGCTTAGGGGGCGGGAACACTGAAGCTTTCTTT.

The rearrangement links TRBV19 to TRBJ2-5; 8 bases align to TRBD1. The CDR3 spans 15 residues. Germline V gene sequence: CDR1 LNHDA, CDR2 SQIVND (reference sequence). Trimming at V came to 5 bases and at J to 2 bases, leaving 7 bases not matched to a gene. Written as DNA, the CDR3 is TGTGCCAGTAGTTCGACAGGGGCGGCTCAAGAGACCCAGTACTTC. Its protein product is CASSSTGAAQETQYF.

The chain has TRBV5-1 and TRBJ1-1; D gene unclear. Deletions cut 1 base from V and 4 bases from J, with 14 bases between. The CDR3 spans 15 residues. CDR1 is SGHRS, CDR2 YFSETQ, per germline. The CDR3 sequence is CASSLSTGASTEAFF. CDR3 coding DNA: TGCGCCAGCAGCTTGTCCACCGGAGCGAGCACTGAAGCTTTCTTT. Full variable domain (rest looked up from reference TRBV5-1 and TRBJ1-1): KAGVTQTPRYLIKTRGQQVTLSCSPISGHRSVSWYQQTPGQGLQFLFEYFSETQRNKGNFPGRFSGRQFSNSRSEMNVSTLELGDSALYLCASSLSTGASTEAFFGQGTRLTVV.

This chain uses TRBV9 with TRBJ1-3; 7 bases align to TRBD1. V lost 2 bases and J lost 4; bases outside the gene matches: 6. CDR1 and CDR2 (germline): SGDLS, YYNGEE. The CDR3 covers 15 residues. The CDR3 nucleotides read TGTGCCAGCAGCGTGAGAACAGGGGAAGGAAACACCATATATTTT. This codes for CASSVRTGEGNTIYF.

The chain couples TRBV7-2 to TRBJ1-4; D not resolved. V shed 2 bases and J shed 6 bases, with 19 bases lying between them. The CDR3 runs to 17 residues. From germline, CDR1 is SGHTA and CDR2 FQGNSA. CDR3 DNA: TGTGCCAGCAGCTTAATTCCGGCCGCAGGTTCCCATGAAAAACTGTTTTTT. Translating it yields CASSLIPAAGSHEKLFF.

J is TRBJ1-2 and V is TRBV10-2; tentative D call: TRBD1 (6 bases). This CDR3 is built from 15 residues. Trimming left V 8 bases short and J 8 bases short, with 24 bases between. The germline gives CDR1 WSHSY, CDR2 SAAADI. The CDR3 loop is CASQQEYRDDRGYTF. As DNA, the CDR3 is TGCGCCAGCCAGCAAGAGTACAGGGATGACCGAGGCTACACCTTC.

This clone was detected only once. The V gene is TRBV18, the J gene TRBJ2-7; tentatively, D is TRBD2 (6 bases). Per the germline V gene, CDR1 is KGHSH and CDR2 is LQKENI. CDR3 length: 14 residues. Trimming removed 3 bases at V and 4 bases at J, with 13 bases between. CDR3 sequence reads: CASSPTSLSYEQYF. In nucleotides, the CDR3 is TGTGCCAGCTCACCGACTAGTTTATCGTACGAGCAGTACTTC.

The genes are TRBV11-3 and TRBJ1-1, with D maybe TRBD1 (6 bases). CDR3 length: 14 residues. Trimming removed 5 bases at V and 2 bases at J, with 12 bases between. Germline CDR1 SGHNT, CDR2 YENEEA. The CDR3 sequence: CASSPGQKNTEAFF. The CDR3 DNA sequence: TGTGCCAGCAGCCCCGGACAGAAAAACACTGAAGCTTTCTTT.

The chain is built from TRBV25-1 and TRBJ1-1; D is unresolved. CDR1 and CDR2 (germline): MGHDK, SYGVNS. Deletions cut 1 base from V and 0 bases from J, with 9 bases between. This CDR3 is 15 amino acids long. The CDR3, as DNA: TGTGCCAGCAGTGAATGGAACAGTATGAACACTGAAGCTTTCTTT. Translated: CASSEWNSMNTEAFF.

In this sample, this clone turned up a few times. This chain joins TRBV11-2 and TRBJ2-7; D gene ambiguous. The ends were cut back, 0 bases at V and 5 bases at J, with 11 bases in the middle. CDR1 is SGHAT, CDR2 FQNNGV, per germline. CDR3 length equals 14 residues. CDR3 region: CASSLDFDGNEQYF. The CDR3 DNA sequence: TGTGCCAGCAGCTTAGATTTCGATGGGAACGAGCAGTACTTC.

CDR3 region: CASSPTSGRAHEQFF. The CDR3 DNA follows: TGTGCCAGCAGCCCGACTAGCGGGAGGGCTCATGAGCAGTTCTTC. The chain recombines TRBV7-3 with TRBJ2-1, with 14 bases identical to TRBD2. There are 15 residues in the CDR3. J was trimmed by 8 bases and V by 5 bases; bases with no gene match: 5. Germline CDR1 and CDR2: SGHTA and FQGTGA.

The CDR3 loop reads CASSAGQGYETQYF. CDR3 sequence (DNA): TGTGCCAGCAGCGCCGGACAGGGTTACGAGACCCAGTACTTC. The V gene is TRBV9, the J gene TRBJ2-5; the match to TRBD1 covers 8 bases. CDR1 and CDR2 from the germline V gene are SGDLS and YYNGEE. There are 14 residues in the CDR3. The J segment lost 5 bases and the V segment lost 3 bases, leaving 6 bases of the junction unmatched.

The chain carries TRBV20-1 and TRBJ2-1, with D possibly being TRBD1 or TRBD2 (5 bases each). From germline, CDR1 is DFQATT and CDR2 SNEGSKA (reference sequence). The ends were cut back, 4 bases at V and 9 bases at J, with 10 bases in the middle. This CDR3 has 11 residues. CDR3 amino acids: CSAKWGIEQFF. In nucleotides, the CDR3 is TGCAGTGCTAAGTGGGGGATTGAGCAGTTCTTC.

This clone was picked up a small number of times. This rearrangement joins TRBV28 to TRBJ1-1; no clear D gene. V shed 7 bases and J shed 7 bases, with 7 bases lying between them. Germline V lookup: CDR1 MDHEN, CDR2 SYDVKM. The CDR3 has 10 residues. The CDR3 sequence is CASTGSEAFF. The CDR3 nucleotides are TGTGCCAGCACGGGCAGTGAAGCTTTCTTT.

V gene TRBV9 combines with J gene TRBJ2-7; D may be TRBD1 or TRBD2 (5 bases each). This CDR3 is built from 13 residues. The V and J ends lost 6 bases and 3 bases respectively, with 13 bases between them. Looked up from germline, CDR1 is SGDLS and CDR2 is YYNGEE. This CDR3 reads CASNSGADYEQYF. CDR3 bases: TGTGCCAGCAACTCCGGGGCTGACTACGAGCAGTACTTC.

The rearrangement links TRBV19 to TRBJ2-7, with TRBD1 identical over 9 bases. This CDR3 spans 16 amino acids. J lost 3 bases, V lost 3 bases, and 9 bases had no gene match. The V gene's germline CDR1 is LNHDA and CDR2 SQIVND (reference sequence). CDR3 sequence reads: CASSITGGVANYEQYF. The CDR3 DNA is TGTGCCAGTAGTATCACAGGGGGCGTAGCCAACTACGAGCAGTACTTC.

The V gene is TRBV6-1, the J gene TRBJ2-4; 7 bases line up with TRBD2. V dropped 3 bases and J dropped 1; count of bases not matched to a gene: 18. The CDR3 is made up of 20 amino acids. Germline assignment: CDR1 MNHNS and CDR2 SASEGT. CDR3 protein: CASSEVGSGKSRWAKNIQYF. The CDR3 coding sequence is TGTGCCAGCAGTGAGGTCGGGAGCGGGAAGTCGAGGTGGGCCAAAAACATTCAGTACTTC.

J is TRBJ1-1 and V is TRBV4-3; 7 positions agree with TRBD1. The CDR3 totals 15 residues. Germline lookup yields CDR1 LGHNA and CDR2 YSLEER. Trimming at V came to 0 bases and at J to 1 base, leaving 2 bases not matched to a gene. The CDR3 spells CASSQDYRGNTEAFF. CDR3 DNA: TGCGCCAGCAGCCAAGATTACAGGGGGAACACTGAAGCTTTCTTT.

The chain employs TRBV7-2 and TRBJ1-5, with D unresolved. This CDR3 is 15 amino acids long. Germline CDR1 SGHTA, CDR2 FQGNSA. Between the trimmed V and J ends, which lost 6 bases and 0 bases, there was a span of 12 bases. The CDR3 here is CASRATVYSNQPQHF. CDR3 nucleotide sequence: TGTGCCAGCAGGGCGACGGTCTATAGCAATCAGCCCCAGCATTTT.